The clone carrying this TCR beta chain was seen many times. The V gene end was trimmed by 1 base and the J gene end by 5 bases; junction bases not matched to a gene: 7. Germline V lookup: CDR1 SGHTA, CDR2 FQGNSA. CDR3 size: 16 residues. MiXCR, applied by TCRdb to the reads, yields one record per CDR3 protein. This sample has hundreds of thousands of distinct CDR3 sequences, with about 9.1% found just once. This record comes from a study of T cell repertoires in cytomegalovirus infection. Study-wide background: Indicated by public TCR beta signatures were CMV infection and matching HLA type.

This receptor was taken from a human donor in good health (CMV status not recorded). Some clones in this sample may be carry-over from other donors' samples. Sequenced material: PBMCs. The genes are TRBV7-2 and TRBJ2-2, with 7 positions matching TRBD1. The DNA for the CDR3 is TGTGCCAGCAGCTTAGGTGCAGGGGGAATAACCGGGGAGCTGTTTTTT. Translated, it gives CASSLGAGGITGELFF.